The present entry profiles one T cell receptor beta chain with its context. Its antigen is currently not known. Base qualities are not provided; no much larger clone lies one nucleotide away. V sheds 6 bases and J sheds 4 bases, leaving 13 bases between their ends. The CDR3 runs 15 residues from the cysteine to the phenylalanine. Just the 45-base CDR3 DNA is kept, in frame starting at base 1. CDR1 and CDR2 are read off the germline V gene (reference sequence) as MNHEY and SMNVEV. Receptor amplification or capture employed the immunoSEQ multiplex PCR assay. A mixture of 60 forward primers for TCR Vbeta segments and 13 reverse primers for TCR Jbeta segments was used in the multiplex PCR. The CDR3 region of rearranged TCR beta genes was amplified from genomic DNA with a multiplex PCR assay. Amplified TCR beta libraries were sequenced as 87-base-pair reads on the Illumina HiSeq System. Turning to the authors' computational methods: A later analysis tallied some 79 million unique TCR beta chains across the 666 repertoires, and around 12 million of those chains were shared by two or more donors. A nearest-neighbor algorithm error-corrected the raw reads and collapsed the reads into unique sequences, merging closely related sequences to remove PCR and sequencing errors. V, D and J gene segments were assigned by aligning CDR3 sequences to IMGT reference sequences. Each retained sequence needed at least a six-nucleotide match to both a V gene segment and a J gene segment. Rearrangements were called productive when the CDR3 lacked stop codons and stayed in frame with V and J; all others were non-productive. Following IMGT convention, CDR3 was defined as the stretch from the second conserved V-encoded cysteine to the conserved J-encoded phenylalanine. Sequences without an unambiguous match to a single V gene segment were excluded from the earlier analysis of 450 to 650 of the donors. In an earlier analysis of about 590 of the donors, a V segment was called functional when productive rearrangements were above 56.7%, and segregating when the standard deviation between donors exceeded 5%. To diagnose cytomegalovirus status from the catalog of TCR beta chain sequences, a statistical classification framework was built. In a later analysis, V and J genes were assigned by comparing TCR nucleotide sequences against IMGT/GENE-DB human TR gene sequences. Using the TCRdist pipeline, a later analysis assigned CDR3 sequences along with most-parsimonious VDJ recombination scenarios. In a later analysis, each TCR beta chain was defined by its CDR3 amino acid sequence together with its V-gene family, and reads lacking a unique V-gene family were excluded. A later analysis removed 550 to 700 highly shared, low-generation-probability nucleotide sequences to deal with suspected cross-contamination and a sequencing artifact. A later analysis calculated a clonal expansion index for each public chain from normalized within-repertoire ranks of inferred template counts. In a later analysis, generation probabilities were computed with a VDJ recombination model fitted to out-of-frame rearrangements, and the resulting probabilities were checked against IGoR. In a later analysis, hypergeometric tests were used to score TCR-TCR, TCR-HLA and TCR-CMV co-occurrence, with a repertoire-size bias correction applied to TCR pairs. False discovery rates were estimated in a later analysis by permuting HLA or CMV assignments 20 times. A later analysis grouped co-occurring TCRs with DBSCAN, adding TCRdist sequence similarity when clustering within HLA-allele-positive subsets. For co-occurrence clustering, repertoires with fewer than 30,000 or more than 120,000 public chains were excluded, along with roughly 5 repertoires with anomalous nucleotide sharing. What TCRdb holds here is the immuneACCESS table cut down to in-frame rearrangements. Part of the clones is not present; checked against another copy, under half of the missing clones reflect an unresolved V gene, and the others are unexplained. V and J calls and clone size are as listed in that table; D and trimming were resolved from the DNA. In this sample the table shows about 73,000 clones, about 75% of which occur a single time. The ten largest clonotypes hold approximately 13% of the sample.

In total, 600 or so healthy bone marrow donors made up the cohort. At the time of sampling, all cohort members were nominally healthy, though unrecorded immune exposures were likely present. The donor was CMV seronegative and belonged to the group of more than 300 seronegative cohort members. A peripheral blood sample was collected from each donor, and TCR beta sequencing was performed on peripheral blood mononuclear cells. The Qiagen DNeasy Blood Extraction Kit was used to extract genomic DNA from the blood cell samples. The entry originates in a study of cytomegalovirus exposure and HLA in healthy donors listed by TCRdb under 2017. Some background on the complete study: An earlier analysis of approximately 550 of the donors reported 250 to 300 Gb of sequence data and 117 million unique TCR beta sequences from about 200 million T cells. Every discovery cohort repertoire had been produced on one sequencing platform. Approximately 310 gigabases of sequencing data and some 85 million unique TCR sequences were included in an early release covering over 600 HLA-typed donors. Donor age, sex, ethnicity and CMV serostatus were compiled together with the repertoire data. Using immunosequencing, the study profiled T cell repertoires from 550 to 750 subjects and related those repertoires to cytomegalovirus serostatus. Five DR-DQ haplotypes were treated as single units for association and clustering because of strong linkage in the cohort. Typing coverage differed by locus: A, B, C, DRB1 and DQB1 were typed in roughly 629-630 donors, DQA1 in 500 to 550, DPA1 in around 610, and DPB1 in just under 490. The study aimed to test whether signatures of past pathogen exposure could be identified by cataloging public T cell receptors. To predict cytomegalovirus infection status, the study combined high-throughput TCR immunosequencing, statistical association of individual TCRs with disease status, and machine learning. Besides the first cohort of 666 subjects, a separate validation cohort made up of 120 different subjects was used. Among the roughly 400 genotyped donors, approximately 77% belonged to the genetic ancestry cluster associated with self-reported Caucasian donors. In a later analysis, previously published TCR beta repertoires from 600 to 850 donors were re-analyzed and high-resolution HLA genotyping was added so that TCR occurrence patterns could be studied. Class I and class II HLA loci were covered by the typing at four-digit resolution. Among approximately 370 genotyped donors of the cohort, an average of around 250,000 unique TCR beta nucleotide sequences was sequenced per donor, of which about 18% were non-productive. Rather than using new phenotypic data, the later analysis identified candidate immune exposures from TCR beta sequences and from how often those sequences occurred across donors. A later genetic analysis used genome-wide SNP genotypes for about three fifths of the 666 donors, treating that subset as a discovery cohort. An earlier analysis of several hundred of the donors applied high-throughput TCR beta sequencing to assess whether each TCR beta V gene segment acted as functional or pseudogenic. The study at large found these results: Specific HLA alleles were associated with roughly 17,000 TCR beta sequences at a false discovery rate of 0.05 in a later analysis. Correlated functional status among segregating V segments might be attributable to linkage disequilibrium, but an unknown experimental factor could not be ruled out. The only immune exposure information available for the cohort was CMV serostatus. Only TCR beta chains were sequenced in this cohort, and the absence of alpha or paired-chain data limited detectable features. A further reported finding was that TCR beta sequences accurately predicted the HLA-A and HLA-B alleles for most subjects in the first cohort. The presence/absence analyses assumed that sequencing depth was roughly uniform across donors, and that assumption may not be true. In both the original and validation cohorts, the classifier was reported to diagnose cytomegalovirus status with high specificity and sensitivity. A cluster of highly shared sequence variants was judged likely to be a technical artifact of the sequencing pipeline. In a later analysis, several top co-occurrence clusters were reported to appear linked to parvovirus B19, influenza, CMV and Epstein-Barr virus. While some public TCRs were present in many individuals, most TCR sequences turned up only very rarely across donors. Strong co-occurrence of HLA alleles, especially DR and DQ, made assigning TCR associations to individual alleles difficult. A few of the identified cytomegalovirus-associated TCR beta chains were confirmed in vitro to be specific for cytomegalovirus antigens. In a later analysis, HLA-associated TCR beta chains were found to be more clonally expanded and to have lower generation probabilities than equally common non-associated chains. The authors suggested that the approach could potentially be extended to other disease states and immunological phenotypes. A total of 150 to 200 TCR beta chains were listed by the study as associated with cytomegalovirus. The earlier analysis of 587 of the donors excluded some 16 rarely observed V segments, including chromosome 9 orphons, because counts were too low. Because the 87-base-pair reads could not distinguish some IMGT-functional V segments, including TRBV6-2 and TRBV6-3, those segments were excluded. In a later analysis, TCR association rates were found to vary across HLA loci, with the most associated TCRs seen for DRB1 alleles and the fewest for HLA-C alleles. According to a later genetic analysis, donors in an Asian-associated ancestry cluster had fewer N-insertions in productive TCRs than the roughly 660-donor mean. In an earlier analysis of some 540 of the donors, most TCR beta V segments appeared in productive rearrangements about 87% or about 30% of the time, broadly matching IMGT annotations. In a later genetic analysis, a missense DCLRE1C variant was associated with V-gene and J-gene trimming of TCR beta chains, and the association was replicated in an independent cohort. A later analysis found that most CMV-associated TCR beta chains appeared HLA-restricted, with HLA associations seemingly driven largely by CMV exposure. HLA typing was unavailable for some donors at each locus, so association tests used only the typed subset.

The receptor's source is an older man in good health and CMV-seronegative. Source material: PBMCs. Here the chain combines TRBV27 and TRBJ2-6, and the D gene may be TRBD1, 6 bases matching. The nucleotide sequence reads TGTGCCAGCAGAAATACAGGGACCGGGGCCAACGTCCTGACTTTC. The encoded protein is CASRNTGTGANVLTF.